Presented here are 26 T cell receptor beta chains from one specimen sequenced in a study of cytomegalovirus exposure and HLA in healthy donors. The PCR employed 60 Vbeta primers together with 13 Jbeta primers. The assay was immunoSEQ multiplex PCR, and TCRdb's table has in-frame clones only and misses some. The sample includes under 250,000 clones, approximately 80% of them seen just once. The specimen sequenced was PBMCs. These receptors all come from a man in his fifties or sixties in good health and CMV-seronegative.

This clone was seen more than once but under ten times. CDR3 loop: CASSPRGLAQSSYEQYF. The CDR3 DNA is TGTGCCAGCAGCCCCAGGGGACTAGCGCAGAGCTCCTACGAGCAGTACTTC. The chain links TRBV5-6 to TRBJ2-7, with 10 bases lining up with TRBD2. Germline CDR1 reads SGHDT; CDR2 reads YYEEEE. The CDR3 has 17 residues. V dropped 4 bases and J dropped 0; count of bases not matched to a gene: 10.

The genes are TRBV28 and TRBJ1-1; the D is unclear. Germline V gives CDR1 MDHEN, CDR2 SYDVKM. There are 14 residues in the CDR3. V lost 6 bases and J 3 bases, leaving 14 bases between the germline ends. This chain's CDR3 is CASRPAWEDTEAFF. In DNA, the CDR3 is TGTGCCAGCAGACCCGCTTGGGAGGACACTGAAGCTTTCTTT.

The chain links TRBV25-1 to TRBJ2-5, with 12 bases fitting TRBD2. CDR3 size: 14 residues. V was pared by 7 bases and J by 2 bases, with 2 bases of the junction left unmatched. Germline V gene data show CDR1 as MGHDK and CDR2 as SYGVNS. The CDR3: CASTGTSGQETQYF. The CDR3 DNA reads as TGTGCCAGCACCGGGACTAGCGGGCAAGAGACCCAGTACTTC. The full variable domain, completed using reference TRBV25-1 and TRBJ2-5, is EADIYQTPRYLVIGTGKKITLECSQTMGHDKMYWYQQDPGMELHLIHYSYGVNSTEKGDLSSESTVSRIRTEHFPLTLESARPSHTSQYLCASTGTSGQETQYFGPGTRLLVL.

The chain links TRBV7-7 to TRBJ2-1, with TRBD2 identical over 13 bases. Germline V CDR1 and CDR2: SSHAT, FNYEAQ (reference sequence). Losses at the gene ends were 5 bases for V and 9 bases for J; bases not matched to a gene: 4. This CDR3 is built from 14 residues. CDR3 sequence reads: CASSPGTSGVEQFF. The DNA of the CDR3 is TGTGCCAGCAGCCCCGGGACTAGCGGGGTTGAGCAGTTCTTC.

The CDR3 region is CASSLRGGSSSYNEQFF. DNA for the CDR3: TGTGCCAGCAGCTTAAGAGGGGGATCGAGCTCCTACAATGAGCAGTTCTTC. The rearrangement links TRBV11-3 to TRBJ2-1; D is perhaps TRBD1 (6 bases). The CDR3 has 17 residues. Germline-derived CDR1 and CDR2 are SGHNT and YENEEA. With 2 bases removed from V and 0 bases from J, the gap between germline ends came to 14 bases.

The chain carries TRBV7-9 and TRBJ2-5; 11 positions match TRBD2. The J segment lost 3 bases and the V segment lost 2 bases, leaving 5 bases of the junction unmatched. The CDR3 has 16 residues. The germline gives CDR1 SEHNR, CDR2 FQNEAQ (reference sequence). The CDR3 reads CASSLPGLAVKETQYF. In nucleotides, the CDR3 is TGTGCCAGCAGCTTACCGGGACTAGCGGTAAAAGAGACCCAGTACTTC.

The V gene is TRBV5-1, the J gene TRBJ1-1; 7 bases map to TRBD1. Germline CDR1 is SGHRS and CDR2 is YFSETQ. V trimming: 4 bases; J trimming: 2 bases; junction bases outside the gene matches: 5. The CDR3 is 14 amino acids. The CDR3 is CASSIQGGNTEAFF. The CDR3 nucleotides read TGCGCCAGCAGCATCCAGGGGGGAAACACTGAAGCTTTCTTT. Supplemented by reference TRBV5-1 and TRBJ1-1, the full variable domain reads KAGVTQTPRYLIKTRGQQVTLSCSPISGHRSVSWYQQTPGQGLQFLFEYFSETQRNKGNFPGRFSGRQFSNSRSEMNVSTLELGDSALYLCASSIQGGNTEAFFGQGTRLTVV.

CDR3 in amino acids: CASTNRGHSGNTIYF. The CDR3 nucleotides are TGTGCCAGCACTAATAGGGGCCACTCTGGAAACACCATATATTTT. This sequence joins TRBV7-8 and TRBJ1-3; D possibly corresponds to TRBD1 (5 bases). This CDR3 has 15 amino acids. Germline assignment: CDR1 SGHVS and CDR2 FQNEAQ. V was trimmed by 7 bases and J by 0 bases, leaving 13 bases between them.

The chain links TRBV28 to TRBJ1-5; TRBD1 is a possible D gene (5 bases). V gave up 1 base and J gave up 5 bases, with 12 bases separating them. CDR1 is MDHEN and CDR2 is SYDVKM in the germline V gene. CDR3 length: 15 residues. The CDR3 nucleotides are TGTGCCAGCAGTTTATCAGGGAGGGGAGATCAGCCCCAGCATTTT. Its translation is CASSLSGRGDQPQHF.

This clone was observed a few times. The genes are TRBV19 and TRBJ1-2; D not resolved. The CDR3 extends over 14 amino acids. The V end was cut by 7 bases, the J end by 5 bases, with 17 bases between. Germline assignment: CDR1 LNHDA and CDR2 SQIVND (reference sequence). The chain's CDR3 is CASTTPGREYGYTF. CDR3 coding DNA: TGTGCCAGTACCACGCCGGGAAGAGAGTATGGCTACACCTTC.

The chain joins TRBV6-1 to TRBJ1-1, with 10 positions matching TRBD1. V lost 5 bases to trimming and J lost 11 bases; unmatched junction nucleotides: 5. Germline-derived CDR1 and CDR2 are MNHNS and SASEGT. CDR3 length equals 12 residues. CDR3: CASSFGTGAAFF. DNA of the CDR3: TGTGCCAGCAGTTTCGGGACAGGGGCCGCTTTCTTT.

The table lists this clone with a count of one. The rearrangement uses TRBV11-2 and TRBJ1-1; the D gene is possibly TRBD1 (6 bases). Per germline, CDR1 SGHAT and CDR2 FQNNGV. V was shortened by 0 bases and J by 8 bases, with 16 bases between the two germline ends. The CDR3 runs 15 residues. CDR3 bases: TGTGCCAGCAGCTTAGATCGAGCCCAGGGGAGCGAAGCTTTCTTT. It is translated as CASSLDRAQGSEAFF.

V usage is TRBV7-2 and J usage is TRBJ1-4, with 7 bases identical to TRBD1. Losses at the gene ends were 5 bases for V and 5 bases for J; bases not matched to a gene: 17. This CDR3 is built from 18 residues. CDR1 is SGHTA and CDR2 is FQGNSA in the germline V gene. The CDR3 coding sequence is TGTGCCAGCAGCCCCCGGACCCACCTCCGGGACAGCAATGAAAAACTGTTTTTT. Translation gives CASSPRTHLRDSNEKLFF. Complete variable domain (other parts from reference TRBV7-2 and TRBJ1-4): GAGVSQSPSNKVTEKGKDVELRCDPISGHTALYWYRQSLGQGLEFLIYFQGNSAPDKSGLPSDRFSAERTGGSVSTLTIQRTQQEDSAVYLCASSPRTHLRDSNEKLFFGSGTQLSVL.

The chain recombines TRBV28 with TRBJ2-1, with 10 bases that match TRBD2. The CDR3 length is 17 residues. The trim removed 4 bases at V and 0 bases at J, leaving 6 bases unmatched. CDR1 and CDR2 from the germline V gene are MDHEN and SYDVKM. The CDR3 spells CASSYTSGMSSYNEQFF. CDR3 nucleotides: TGTGCCAGCAGTTACACTAGCGGGATGAGCTCCTACAATGAGCAGTTCTTC.

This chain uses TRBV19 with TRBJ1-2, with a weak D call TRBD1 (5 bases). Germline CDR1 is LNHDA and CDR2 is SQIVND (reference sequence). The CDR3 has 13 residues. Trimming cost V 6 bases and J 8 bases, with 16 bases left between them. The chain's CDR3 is CASSLGTLRGYTF. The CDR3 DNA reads TGTGCCAGTAGCCTCGGGACTCTGAGGGGCTACACCTTC.

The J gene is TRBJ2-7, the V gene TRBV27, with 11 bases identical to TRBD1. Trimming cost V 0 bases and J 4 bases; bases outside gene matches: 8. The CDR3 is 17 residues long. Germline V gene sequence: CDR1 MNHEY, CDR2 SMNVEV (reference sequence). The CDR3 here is CASSLSPGQGAYYEQYF. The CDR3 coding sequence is TGTGCCAGCAGTTTATCCCCCGGACAGGGGGCGTATTACGAGCAGTACTTC.

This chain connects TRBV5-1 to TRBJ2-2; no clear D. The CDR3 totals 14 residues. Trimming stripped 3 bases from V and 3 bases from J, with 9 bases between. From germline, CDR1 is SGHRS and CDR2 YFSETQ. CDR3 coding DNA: TGCGCCAGCAGCTACCTTCGGGACACCGGGGAGCTGTTTTTT. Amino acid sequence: CASSYLRDTGELFF.

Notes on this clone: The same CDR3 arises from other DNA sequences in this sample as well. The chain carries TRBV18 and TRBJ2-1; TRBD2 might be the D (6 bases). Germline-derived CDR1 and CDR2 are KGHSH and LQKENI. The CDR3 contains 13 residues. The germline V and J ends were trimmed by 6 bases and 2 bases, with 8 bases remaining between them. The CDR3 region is CASSRGAYNEQFF. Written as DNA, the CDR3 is TGTGCCAGCTCGCGGGGAGCCTACAATGAGCAGTTCTTC.

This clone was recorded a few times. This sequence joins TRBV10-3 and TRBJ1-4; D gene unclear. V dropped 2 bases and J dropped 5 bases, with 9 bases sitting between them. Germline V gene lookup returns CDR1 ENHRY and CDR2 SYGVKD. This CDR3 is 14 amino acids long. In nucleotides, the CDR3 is TGTGCCATCAGTGAGAGGGAGGTAAATGAAAAACTGTTTTTT. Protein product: CAISEREVNEKLFF.

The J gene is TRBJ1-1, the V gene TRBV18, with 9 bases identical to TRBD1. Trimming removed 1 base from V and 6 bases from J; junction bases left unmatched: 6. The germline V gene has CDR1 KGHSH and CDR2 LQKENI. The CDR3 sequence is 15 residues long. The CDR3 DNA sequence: TGTGCCAGCTCACCACTTACAGGGGGCCTGGCTGAAGCTTTCTTT. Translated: CASSPLTGGLAEAFF. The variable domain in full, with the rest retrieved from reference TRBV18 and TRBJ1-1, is NAGVMQNPRHLVRRRGQEARLRCSPMKGHSHVYWYRQLPEEGLKFMVYLQKENIIDESGMPKERFSAEFPKEGPSILRIQQVVRGDSAAYFCASSPLTGGLAEAFFGQGTRLTVV.

The CDR3 bases are TGTGCCAGCAGCCGGAACACCGGGGAGCTGTTTTTT. Amino acids: CASSRNTGELFF. The V gene is TRBV5-4, the J gene TRBJ2-2; D remains unclear. There are 12 residues in the CDR3. With 4 bases removed from V and 1 base from J, the gap between germline ends came to 2 bases. CDR1 is SGHNT and CDR2 is YYREEE in the germline V gene (reference sequence).

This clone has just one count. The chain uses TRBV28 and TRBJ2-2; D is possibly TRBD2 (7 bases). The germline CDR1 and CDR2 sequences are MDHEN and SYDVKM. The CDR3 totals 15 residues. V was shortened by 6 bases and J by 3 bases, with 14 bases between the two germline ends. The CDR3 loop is CASRKGGFYTGELFF. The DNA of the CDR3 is TGTGCCAGCAGGAAGGGGGGGTTCTACACCGGGGAGCTGTTTTTT.

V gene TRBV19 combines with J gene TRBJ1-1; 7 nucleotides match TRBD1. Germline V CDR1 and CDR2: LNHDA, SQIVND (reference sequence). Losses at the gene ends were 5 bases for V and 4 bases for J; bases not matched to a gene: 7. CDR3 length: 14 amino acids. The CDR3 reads CASSARGLGTEAFF. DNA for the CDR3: TGTGCCAGTAGTGCAAGGGGGCTAGGCACTGAAGCTTTCTTT.

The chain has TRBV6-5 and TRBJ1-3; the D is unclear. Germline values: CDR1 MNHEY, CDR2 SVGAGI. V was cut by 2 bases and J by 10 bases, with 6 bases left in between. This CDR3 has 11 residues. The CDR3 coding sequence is TGTGCCAGCAGTTACGGAGCGACCATATATTTT. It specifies CASSYGATIYF.

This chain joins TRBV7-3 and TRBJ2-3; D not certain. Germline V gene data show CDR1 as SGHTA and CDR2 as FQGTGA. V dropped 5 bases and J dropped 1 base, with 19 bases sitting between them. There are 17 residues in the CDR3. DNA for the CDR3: TGTGCCAGCAGCCCCGAAGGAGTTCGGTTTGGCACAGATACGCAGTATTTT. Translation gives CASSPEGVRFGTDTQYF.

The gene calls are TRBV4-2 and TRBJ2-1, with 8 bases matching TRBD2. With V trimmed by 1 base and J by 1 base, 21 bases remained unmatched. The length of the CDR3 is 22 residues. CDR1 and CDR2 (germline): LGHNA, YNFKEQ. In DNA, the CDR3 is TGTGCCAGCAGCCAAGGGCCGGGTCGGGCTAGCGGGTGGCGGGGGTCCTACAATGAGCAGTTCTTC. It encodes CASSQGPGRASGWRGSYNEQFF.